Listed below are T cell receptor beta chains from one sample, sequenced in a study of cytotoxic CD8 clonotypes in ibrutinib-treated CLL. The repertoire was sequenced with immunoSEQ multiplex PCR; TCRdb's copy has only in-frame clones and lacks some. The profile shows 35,000 to 40,000 clones, just over 70% of them singletons. The sample consisted of PBMCs, taken at disease progression, from a patient treated with ibrutinib. The receptors stem from a human donor with chronic lymphocytic leukemia. Both conserved end residues are part of each CDR3. Fields, in order: D gene, J gene, V gene, clone size, CDR3 DNA, CDR3 protein. The D gene is left open where the match is weak. Only part of the rows carry a size: once, few, many, or a class if the clone is expanded.

d_gene: TRBD1
j_gene: TRBJ2-1
v_gene: TRBV10-3
abundance: -
CDR3nt: TGTGCCACCGACGCCGGGACAGGCTACAATGAGCAGTTCTTC
CDR3aa: CATDAGTGYNEQFF

d_gene: -
j_gene: TRBJ2-1
v_gene: TRBV2
abundance: -
CDR3nt: TGTGCCAGTCAACTCAGGGGTACCCAAAATGAGCAGTTCTTC
CDR3aa: CASQLRGTQNEQFF

d_gene: TRBD2
j_gene: TRBJ2-1
v_gene: TRBV25-1
abundance: -
CDR3nt: TGTGCCAGCAGTGTAAAAGCGGGGGCCTACAATGAGCAGTTCTTC
CDR3aa: CASSVKAGAYNEQFF

d_gene: -
j_gene: TRBJ2-7
v_gene: TRBV5-5
abundance: -
CDR3nt: TGTGCCAGCAGCGTGGACAGAACCTACGAGCAGTACTTC
CDR3aa: CASSVDRTYEQYF

d_gene: TRBD1
j_gene: TRBJ2-7
v_gene: TRBV28
abundance: once
CDR3nt: TGTGCCAGCAGGTCGGGACAGACCTACGAGCAGTACTTC
CDR3aa: CASRSGQTYEQYF

d_gene: -
j_gene: TRBJ2-7
v_gene: TRBV27
abundance: -
CDR3nt: TGTGCCAGCAGTTTGGGTTTTGGCCAGAGCTCCTACGAGCAGTACTTC
CDR3aa: CASSLGFGQSSYEQYF

d_gene: -
j_gene: TRBJ2-2
v_gene: TRBV7-9
abundance: -
CDR3nt: TGTGCCAGCAGCTTAGTCTCCAACACCGGGGAGCTGTTTTTT
CDR3aa: CASSLVSNTGELFF

d_gene: -
j_gene: TRBJ1-1
v_gene: TRBV11-2
abundance: -
CDR3nt: TGTGCCAGCAGCTTAGTGTATAGGGGAAGCACTGAAGCTTTCTTT
CDR3aa: CASSLVYRGSTEAFF

d_gene: -
j_gene: TRBJ1-1
v_gene: TRBV4-1
abundance: few
CDR3nt: TGCGCCAGCAGCCAAGATATCAGGAACACTGAAGCTTTCTTT
CDR3aa: CASSQDIRNTEAFF

d_gene: -
j_gene: TRBJ1-1
v_gene: TRBV5-1
abundance: -
CDR3nt: TGCGCCAGCAGCTTGGCCCGGGGAGACACTGAAGCTTTCTTT
CDR3aa: CASSLARGDTEAFF

d_gene: -
j_gene: TRBJ2-1
v_gene: TRBV11-1
abundance: once
CDR3nt: TGTGCCAGCACCCCAAGGGGCGGAGCCTCCTACAATGAGCAGTTCTTC
CDR3aa: CASTPRGGASYNEQFF

d_gene: -
j_gene: TRBJ2-7
v_gene: TRBV25-1
abundance: -
CDR3nt: TGTGCCAGCAGTGAAAGGAGAGTGGCAGGGCCTTCCTACGAGCAGTACTTC
CDR3aa: CASSERRVAGPSYEQYF

d_gene: -
j_gene: TRBJ1-2
v_gene: TRBV6-5
abundance: -
CDR3nt: TGTGCCAGCAGGGAGGACGGTAACTATGGCTACACCTTC
CDR3aa: CASREDGNYGYTF

d_gene: -
j_gene: TRBJ2-3
v_gene: TRBV9
abundance: once
CDR3nt: TGTGCCAGCAGCCCAGTGGAGTCAGATACGCAGTATTTT
CDR3aa: CASSPVESDTQYF

d_gene: -
j_gene: TRBJ2-2
v_gene: TRBV7-5
abundance: -
CDR3nt: TGTGTCAGAAGCATGACAGGGGAGGGAACCGGGGAGCTGTTTTTT
CDR3aa: CVRSMTGEGTGELFF

d_gene: TRBD2
j_gene: TRBJ2-7
v_gene: TRBV7-9
abundance: -
CDR3nt: TGTGCCAGCAGCTCCCCCGGGACTAGCGAAAACTACGAGCAGTACTTC
CDR3aa: CASSSPGTSENYEQYF

d_gene: -
j_gene: TRBJ2-2
v_gene: TRBV25-1
abundance: -
CDR3nt: TGTGCCAGCAGGGAAATCAATACCGGGGAGCTGTTTTTT
CDR3aa: CASREINTGELFF

d_gene: TRBD1
j_gene: TRBJ1-5
v_gene: TRBV19
abundance: -
CDR3nt: TGTGCCAGTAGTATAAACAGGGGGCTCAATCAGCCCCAGCATTTT
CDR3aa: CASSINRGLNQPQHF

d_gene: -
j_gene: TRBJ1-3
v_gene: TRBV5-1
abundance: -
CDR3nt: TGCGCCAGCAGTCCCGCCACAGCGGTAAACACCATATATTTT
CDR3aa: CASSPATAVNTIYF

d_gene: TRBD1
j_gene: TRBJ2-5
v_gene: TRBV2
abundance: -
CDR3nt: TGTGCCAGCAAGGGGGACAGTGGGGGTGTTGTCCAGTACTTC
CDR3aa: CASKGDSGGVVQYF

d_gene: -
j_gene: TRBJ2-7
v_gene: TRBV5-4
abundance: -
CDR3nt: TGTGCCAGCAGCTTGTTAGGGTACCACGAGCAGTACTTC
CDR3aa: CASSLLGYHEQYF

d_gene: -
j_gene: TRBJ2-2
v_gene: TRBV6-6
abundance: -
CDR3nt: TGTGCCAGCAGGGGGAACACCGGGGAGCTGTTTTTT
CDR3aa: CASRGNTGELFF

d_gene: -
j_gene: TRBJ1-1
v_gene: TRBV30
abundance: -
CDR3nt: TGTGCCTGGAGTGTACGGGTTGAAGCTTTCTTT
CDR3aa: CAWSVRVEAFF

d_gene: -
j_gene: TRBJ2-2
v_gene: TRBV30
abundance: -
CDR3nt: TGTGCCTGGAGTGTAGGATTGGAGACCGGGGAGCTGTTTTTT
CDR3aa: CAWSVGLETGELFF

d_gene: -
j_gene: TRBJ1-2
v_gene: TRBV7-9
abundance: -
CDR3nt: TGTGCCAGCAGCCTCACCTCCGGAGGCTATGGCTACACCTTC
CDR3aa: CASSLTSGGYGYTF

d_gene: -
j_gene: TRBJ1-2
v_gene: TRBV12-1
abundance: -
CDR3nt: TGTGCCAGCAGCTTTGCAGGGTGCGGAGGCTACACCTTC
CDR3aa: CASSFAGCGGYTF